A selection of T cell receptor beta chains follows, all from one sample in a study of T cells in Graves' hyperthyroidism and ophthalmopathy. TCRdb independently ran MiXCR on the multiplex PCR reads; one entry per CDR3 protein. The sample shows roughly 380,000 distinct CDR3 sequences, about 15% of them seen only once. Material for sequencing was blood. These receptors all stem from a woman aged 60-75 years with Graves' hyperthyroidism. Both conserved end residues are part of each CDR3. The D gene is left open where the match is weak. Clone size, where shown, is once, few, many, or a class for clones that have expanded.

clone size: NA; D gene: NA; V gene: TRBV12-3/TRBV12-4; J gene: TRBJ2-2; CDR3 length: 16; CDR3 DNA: TGTGCCAGCAGTTTAGTGAAAGGAGCAAACACCGGGGAGCTGTTTTTT; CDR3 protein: CASSLVKGANTGELFF
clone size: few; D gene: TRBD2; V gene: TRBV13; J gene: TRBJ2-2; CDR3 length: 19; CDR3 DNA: TGTGCCAGCAGCCCCCGCGCGGGTGGGAGGGCTTCAGACACCGGGGAGCTGTTTTTT; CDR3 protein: CASSPRAGGRASDTGELFF
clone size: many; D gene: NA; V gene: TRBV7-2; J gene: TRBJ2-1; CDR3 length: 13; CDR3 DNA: TGTGCCAGCAGCTTATGGCGCGGTTATGAGCAGTTCTTC; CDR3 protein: CASSLWRGYEQFF
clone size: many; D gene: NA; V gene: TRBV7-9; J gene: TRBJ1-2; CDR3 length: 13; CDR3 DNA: TGTGCCAGCAGCCTACCGGGACGCTTAAGCTACACCTTC; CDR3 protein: CASSLPGRLSYTF
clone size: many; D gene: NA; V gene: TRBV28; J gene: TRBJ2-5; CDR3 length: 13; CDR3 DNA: TGTGCCAGCAGTTTTCCCGCCCGAGGGACCCAGTACTTC; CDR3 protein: CASSFPARGTQYF
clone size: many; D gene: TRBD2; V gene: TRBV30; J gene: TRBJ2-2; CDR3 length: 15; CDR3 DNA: TGTGCCTGGTACGGGACTAGCGGGAGAGGCCGGGAGCTGTTTTTT; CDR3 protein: CAWYGTSGRGRELFF
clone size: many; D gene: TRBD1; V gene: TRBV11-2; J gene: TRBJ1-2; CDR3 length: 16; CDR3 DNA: TGTGCCAGCAGCTCTCCTAACAGGGGGCGGAACTATGGCTACACCTTC; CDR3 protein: CASSSPNRGRNYGYTF
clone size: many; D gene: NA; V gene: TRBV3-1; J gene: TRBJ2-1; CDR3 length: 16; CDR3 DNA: TGTGCCAGCAGCCGTCGATCGGGATCCATCTACAATGAGCAGTTCTTC; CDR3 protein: CASSRRSGSIYNEQFF
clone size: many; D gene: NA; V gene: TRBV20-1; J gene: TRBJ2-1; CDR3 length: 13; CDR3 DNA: TGCAGTGCTAGGCAGGGGTCCTACAATGAGCAGTTCTTC; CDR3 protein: CSARQGSYNEQFF
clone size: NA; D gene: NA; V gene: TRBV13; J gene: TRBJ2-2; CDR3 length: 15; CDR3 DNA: TGTGCCAGCAGCTGGGGGACTCGCTGGGCCGGGGAGCTGTTTTTT; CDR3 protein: CASSWGTRWAGELFF
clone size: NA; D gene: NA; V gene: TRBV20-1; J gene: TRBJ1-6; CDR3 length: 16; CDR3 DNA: TGCAGTGCTAGAGATCCCAAAAGGTCGGGGGTATCACCCCTCCACTTT; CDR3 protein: CSARDPKRSGVSPLHF
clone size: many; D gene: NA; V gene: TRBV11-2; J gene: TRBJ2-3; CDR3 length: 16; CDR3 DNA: TGTGCCAGCAGCCCCCGACGGGACCTAGTACCAGATACGCAGTATTTT; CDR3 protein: CASSPRRDLVPDTQYF
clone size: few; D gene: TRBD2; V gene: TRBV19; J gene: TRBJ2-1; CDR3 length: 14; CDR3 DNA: TGTGCCAGTGCCACGGGGGGACTCTACAATGAGCAGTTCTTC; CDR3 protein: CASATGGLYNEQFF
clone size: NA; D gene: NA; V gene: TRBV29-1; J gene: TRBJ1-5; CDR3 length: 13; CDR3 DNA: TGCAGCACACGGGAGTCTCTGGCTAAGCCCCAGCATTTT; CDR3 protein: CSTRESLAKPQHF
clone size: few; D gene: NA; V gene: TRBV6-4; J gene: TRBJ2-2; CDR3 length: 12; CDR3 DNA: TGTGCCACCAAGGGGAACACCGGGGAGCTGCTTTTT; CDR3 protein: CATKGNTGELLF
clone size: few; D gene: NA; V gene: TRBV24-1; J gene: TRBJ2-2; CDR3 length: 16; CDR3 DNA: TGTGCCACCAGTGATTTCGGGGGCCCGAACACCGGGGAGCTGTTTTTT; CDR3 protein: CATSDFGGPNTGELFF
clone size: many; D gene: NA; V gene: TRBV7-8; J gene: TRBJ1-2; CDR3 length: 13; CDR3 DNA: TGTGCCAGCAGCTCTCAGGGAAGTGGCGGCTACACCTTC; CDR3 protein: CASSSQGSGGYTF
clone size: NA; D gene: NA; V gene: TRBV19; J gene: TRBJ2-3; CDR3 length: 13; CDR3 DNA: TGTGCCAGTAGTCCACGTAGACCCGATACGCAGTATTTT; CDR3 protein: CASSPRRPDTQYF
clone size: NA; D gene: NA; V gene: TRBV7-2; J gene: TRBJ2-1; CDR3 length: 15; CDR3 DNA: TGTGCCAGCAACCTCATTGGGGGAGGTAAGGATGAGCAGTTCTTC; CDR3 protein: CASNLIGGGKDEQFF
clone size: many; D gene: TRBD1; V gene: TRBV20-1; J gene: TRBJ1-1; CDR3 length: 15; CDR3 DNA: TGCAGTGCTACACGGACAGGGGAGTCCAACACTGAAGCTTTCTTT; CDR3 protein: CSATRTGESNTEAFF
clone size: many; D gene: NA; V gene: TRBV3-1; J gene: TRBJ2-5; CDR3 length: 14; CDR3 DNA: TGTGCCAGCAGCCAGTACAGGGATTTGGAGACCCAGTACTTC; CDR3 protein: CASSQYRDLETQYF
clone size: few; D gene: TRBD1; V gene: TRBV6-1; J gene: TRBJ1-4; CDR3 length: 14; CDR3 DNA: TGTGCCAGCAGCCGGGACAGGGGGTACAGGAAACTGTTTTTT; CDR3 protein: CASSRDRGYRKLFF
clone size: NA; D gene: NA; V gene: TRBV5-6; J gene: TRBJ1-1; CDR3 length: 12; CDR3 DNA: TGTGCCAGCCGTATGCGGGCGTCTGAAGCTTTCTTT; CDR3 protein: CASRMRASEAFF
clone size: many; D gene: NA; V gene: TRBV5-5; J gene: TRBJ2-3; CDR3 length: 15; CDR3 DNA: TGTGCCAGCAGCTTGGGGCAGACAGACACAGATACGCAGTATTTT; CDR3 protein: CASSLGQTDTDTQYF
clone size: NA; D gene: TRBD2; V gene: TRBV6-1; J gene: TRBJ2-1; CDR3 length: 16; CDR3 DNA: TGTGCCAGCAGGGGGGACTACCCCAACAGATACAATGAGCAGTTCTTC; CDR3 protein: CASRGDYPNRYNEQFF
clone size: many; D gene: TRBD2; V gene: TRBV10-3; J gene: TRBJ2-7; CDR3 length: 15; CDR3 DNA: TGTGCCATCAGTCTCTCCGGGACTAGATCCTACGAGCAGTACTTC; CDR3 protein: CAISLSGTRSYEQYF
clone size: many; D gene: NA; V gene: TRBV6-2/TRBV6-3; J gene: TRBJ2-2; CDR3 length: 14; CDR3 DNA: TGTGCCAGCAATTTAAGACTAGTGGGCGGGGAGCTGTTTTTT; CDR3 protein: CASNLRLVGGELFF
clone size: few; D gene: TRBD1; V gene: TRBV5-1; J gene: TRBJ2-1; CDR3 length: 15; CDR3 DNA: TGCGCCAGCAGCGCCGGACAGGGATATCACAATGAGCAGTTCTTC; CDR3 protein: CASSAGQGYHNEQFF
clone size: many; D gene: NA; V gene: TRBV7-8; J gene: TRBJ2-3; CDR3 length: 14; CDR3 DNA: TGTGCCAGCAGCCGCGGGCCAAGCACAGATACGCAGTATTTT; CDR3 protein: CASSRGPSTDTQYF
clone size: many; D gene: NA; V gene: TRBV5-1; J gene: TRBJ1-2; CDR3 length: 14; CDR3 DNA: TGCGCCAGCAGCCTTTCTGCGGTTAACTATGGCTACACCTTC; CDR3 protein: CASSLSAVNYGYTF
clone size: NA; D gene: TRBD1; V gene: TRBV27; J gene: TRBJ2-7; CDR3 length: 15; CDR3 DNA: TGTGCCAGCAGTCCGGACGACAGGGGGAGGTACGAGCAGTACTTC; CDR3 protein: CASSPDDRGRYEQYF
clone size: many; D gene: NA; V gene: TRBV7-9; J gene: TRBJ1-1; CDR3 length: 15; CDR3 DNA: TGTGCCAGCAGCTCCCCTGGACAGATGAACACTGAAGCTTTCTTT; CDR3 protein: CASSSPGQMNTEAFF
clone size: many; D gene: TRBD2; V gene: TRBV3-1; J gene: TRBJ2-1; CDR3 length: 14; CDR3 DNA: TGTGCCAGCAGAGCCGGGACTAGCGCATCTGAGCAGTTCTTC; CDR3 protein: CASRAGTSASEQFF
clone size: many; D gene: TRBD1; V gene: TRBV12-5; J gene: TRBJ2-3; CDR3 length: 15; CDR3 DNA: TGTGCTAGTGGTCCCCCGGGACAGAGCACAGATACGCAGTATTTT; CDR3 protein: CASGPPGQSTDTQYF
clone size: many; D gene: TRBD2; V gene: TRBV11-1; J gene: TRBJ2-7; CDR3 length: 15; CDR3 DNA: TGTGCCAGCAGCACCGGACTAGCGGGAGTCTACGAGCAGTACTTC; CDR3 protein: CASSTGLAGVYEQYF
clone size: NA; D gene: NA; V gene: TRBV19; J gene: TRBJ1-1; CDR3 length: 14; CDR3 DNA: TGTGCCAGTAAGAGGGGAAGGGGGAACACTGAAGCTTTCTTT; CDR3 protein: CASKRGRGNTEAFF
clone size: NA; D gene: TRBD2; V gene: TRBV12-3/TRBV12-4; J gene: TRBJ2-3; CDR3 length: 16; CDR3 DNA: TGTGCCAGCAGGGGACTAGCGGGGTCTAGCACAGATACGCAGTATTTT; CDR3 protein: CASRGLAGSSTDTQYF
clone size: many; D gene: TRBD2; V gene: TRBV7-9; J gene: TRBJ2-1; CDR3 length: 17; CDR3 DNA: TGTGCCAGCAGTCTGACTAGCGGGGCGACGGGGTACAATGAGCAGTTCTTC; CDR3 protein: CASSLTSGATGYNEQFF
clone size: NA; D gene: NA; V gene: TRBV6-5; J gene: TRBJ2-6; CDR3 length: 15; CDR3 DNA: TGTGCCAGCAGTTACGACAACTCTGGGGCCAACGTCCCGACTTTC; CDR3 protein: CASSYDNSGANVPTF
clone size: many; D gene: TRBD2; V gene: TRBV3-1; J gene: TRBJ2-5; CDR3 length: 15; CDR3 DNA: TGTGCCAGCAACCGGATGGCGGGAGGCCGACGGACCCAGTACTTC; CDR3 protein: CASNRMAGGRRTQYF
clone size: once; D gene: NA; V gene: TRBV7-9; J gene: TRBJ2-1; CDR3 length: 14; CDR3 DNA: TGTGCCAGCTCAGGGCCTCACCCCTACAATGAGCAGTTCTTC; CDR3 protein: CASSGPHPYNEQFF
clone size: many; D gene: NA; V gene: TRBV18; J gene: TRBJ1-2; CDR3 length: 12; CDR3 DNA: TGTGCCAGCTCACCACAGGGAATTGGCTACACCTTC; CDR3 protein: CASSPQGIGYTF